This T cell receptor (beta chain) is from a study of blood T cell repertoires in COVID-19. Study background: Italy, Spain and the United States were the sources of the convalescent and acute COVID-19 samples. From T cells, B-cell-depleted T cells, or PBMCs came the material, which was cDNA or gDNA.

Original processing notes: By means of reference gene primer amplification, nucleated cell counts were estimated. The protocol was immunoSEQ multiplex PCR, while the TCRdb copy is restricted to in-frame clones and leaves out a portion. V and J calls and clone size are as listed in that table; D and trimming were resolved from the DNA. The sample shows 130,000 or so clones, roughly 79% of them seen only once. The germline V gene encodes CDR1 SGHRS and CDR2 YFSETQ. V was cut by 0 bases and J by 8 bases, with 12 bases left in between. The CDR3 has 15 residues. This chain links TRBV5-1 with TRBJ1-6; D is perhaps TRBD1 (5 bases). The sequenced sample consisted of peripheral blood. This sequence was found in a human donor in a cohort sampled during active COVID-19. The CDR3 nucleotides are TGCGCCAGCAGCTTGGGGCAGGGTACCCATTCACCCCTCCACTTT. This codes for CASSLGQGTHSPLHF.